The 11 T cell receptor beta chains in this list originate from one sample, sequenced in a study of beta chain features in type 1 diabetes. No antigen is known for these receptors. Isolated RNA was reverse transcribed in full, so expressed TCRB transcripts were sequenced. Assay: immunoSEQ multiplex PCR; the TCRdb copy retains only in-frame clones and omits some. The sample holds under 20,000 clones, around 70% seen once. Study conclusions and caveats: Across all four CD4+ subsets, people with type 1 diabetes showed modestly shorter TCRB CDR3s.

Sequencing input: stem cell memory CD4+ T cells from blood. Source of these receptors: a man aged 25 to 40 with type 1 diabetes.

This clone appeared a few times. CDR3 nucleotides: TGTGCCAGCAGCGCGGGGGGCCCCACTACTCAGCAGTACTTC. Protein sequence: CASSAGGPTTQQYF. The genes are TRBV9 and TRBJ2-7; D possibly corresponds to TRBD2 (7 bases). CDR1 SGDLS and CDR2 YYNGEE come from the germline V gene. Deletions cut 3 bases from V and 8 bases from J, with 18 bases between. The CDR3 sequence is 14 residues long.

V usage is TRBV9 and J usage is TRBJ2-2; D might be TRBD1 (5 bases). V was trimmed by 0 bases and J by 2 bases, leaving 11 bases between them. The CDR3 has 16 residues. The V gene's germline CDR1 is SGDLS and CDR2 YYNGEE. CDR3 bases: TGTGCCAGCAGCGTAGGAGGCAGGGTAAACACCGGGGAGCTGTTTTTT. This sequence encodes CASSVGGRVNTGELFF.

The CDR3 sequence is CASFGQENTEAFF. CDR3 DNA: TGCGCCTCCTTTGGGCAGGAGAACACTGAAGCTTTCTTT. The V and J genes are TRBV5-1 and TRBJ1-1; no definite D call. Germline V gene data show CDR1 as SGHRS and CDR2 as YFSETQ. CDR3 length: 13 amino acids. Deletions cut 10 bases from V and 1 base from J, with 14 bases between.

In this sample, this clone turned up once. The rearrangement joins TRBV18 to TRBJ2-2; 9 bases fit TRBD1. V lost 6 bases and J lost 1; bases outside the gene matches: 3. Germline V gene lookup returns CDR1 KGHSH and CDR2 LQKENI. There are 15 residues in the CDR3. The CDR3 coding sequence is TGTGCCAGCTCGGCGGGACAGGGGAACACCGGGGAGCTGTTTTTT. Translating gives CASSAGQGNTGELFF.

The V and J genes are TRBV6-6 and TRBJ1-1; D gene ambiguous. In germline, CDR1 is MNHNY, CDR2 SVGAGI (reference sequence). V shed 2 bases and J shed 1 base, with 8 bases lying between them. The CDR3 has 14 residues. The CDR3, as DNA: TGTGCCAGCAGTTACCTCAGGTCGAACACTGAAGCTTTCTTT. It specifies CASSYLRSNTEAFF.

This rearrangement joins TRBV30 to TRBJ2-1; a weak D match, TRBD2 (5 bases). The CDR3 is made up of 13 amino acids. Germline V CDR1 and CDR2: GTSNPN, SVGIG (reference sequence). V dropped 2 bases and J dropped 14 bases, with 19 bases sitting between them. CDR3 residues: CAWSTRDGVEEFF. Here the CDR3 DNA reads TGTGCCTGGAGTACTAGGGATGGGGTGGAAGAGTTCTTC.

The gene calls are TRBV18 and TRBJ2-1; TRBD2 agrees at 9 bases. Germline-derived CDR1 and CDR2 are KGHSH and LQKENI. The CDR3 sequence is 15 residues long. V shed 2 bases and J 7 bases; nucleotides not matched to a gene: 6. The CDR3 DNA follows: TGTGCCAGCTCACCAAAGCTAGCGGGGAAGAATGAGCAGTTCTTC. Translated: CASSPKLAGKNEQFF. The full variable domain, its missing parts supplied by reference TRBV18 and TRBJ2-1, is NAGVMQNPRHLVRRRGQEARLRCSPMKGHSHVYWYRQLPEEGLKFMVYLQKENIIDESGMPKERFSAEFPKEGPSILRIQQVVRGDSAAYFCASSPKLAGKNEQFFGPGTRLTVL.

The rearrangement links TRBV5-1 to TRBJ1-1; D remains ambiguous. This CDR3 has 13 residues. V was shortened by 2 bases and J by 1 base, with 6 bases between the two germline ends. Germline V gives CDR1 SGHRS, CDR2 YFSETQ. The CDR3 DNA reads as TGCGCCAGCAGCTTTAACAGGAACACTGAAGCTTTCTTT. Residues: CASSFNRNTEAFF.

The chain employs TRBV20-1 and TRBJ1-2; 7 positions agree with TRBD1. CDR1 and CDR2 from the germline V gene are DFQATT and SNEGSKA (reference sequence). The length of the CDR3 is 11 residues. V gave up 4 bases and J gave up 8 bases; unmatched junction bases: 4. The CDR3 DNA sequence: TGCAGTGCTATGGGACAGAAAGGCTACACCTTC. Its translation is CSAMGQKGYTF.

This clone was observed a few times. This rearrangement joins TRBV11-2 to TRBJ1-1; D is ambiguous. The CDR3 spans 15 residues. Per the germline V gene, CDR1 is SGHAT and CDR2 is FQNNGV. The germline V and J ends were trimmed by 0 bases and 2 bases, with 10 bases remaining between them. The chain's CDR3 is CASSLDPLRNTEAFF. The CDR3 nucleotides read TGTGCCAGCAGCTTAGATCCCCTCAGAAACACTGAAGCTTTCTTT. The full variable domain, completed using reference TRBV11-2 and TRBJ1-1, is EAGVAQSPRYKIIEKRQSVAFWCNPISGHATLYWYQQILGQGPKLLIQFQNNGVVDDSQLPKDRFSAERLKGVDSTLKIQPAKLEDSAVYLCASSLDPLRNTEAFFGQGTRLTVV.

This clone has only a few counts. The rearrangement links TRBV19 to TRBJ1-1; D is unclear. Germline V lookup: CDR1 LNHDA, CDR2 SQIVND (reference sequence). The CDR3 consists of 14 residues. V was clipped by 10 bases and J by 3 bases, with 18 bases between them. The DNA for the CDR3 is TGTGCCACGCGCGACTCCGGGTCCTACACTGAAGCTTTCTTT. This translates into CATRDSGSYTEAFF.